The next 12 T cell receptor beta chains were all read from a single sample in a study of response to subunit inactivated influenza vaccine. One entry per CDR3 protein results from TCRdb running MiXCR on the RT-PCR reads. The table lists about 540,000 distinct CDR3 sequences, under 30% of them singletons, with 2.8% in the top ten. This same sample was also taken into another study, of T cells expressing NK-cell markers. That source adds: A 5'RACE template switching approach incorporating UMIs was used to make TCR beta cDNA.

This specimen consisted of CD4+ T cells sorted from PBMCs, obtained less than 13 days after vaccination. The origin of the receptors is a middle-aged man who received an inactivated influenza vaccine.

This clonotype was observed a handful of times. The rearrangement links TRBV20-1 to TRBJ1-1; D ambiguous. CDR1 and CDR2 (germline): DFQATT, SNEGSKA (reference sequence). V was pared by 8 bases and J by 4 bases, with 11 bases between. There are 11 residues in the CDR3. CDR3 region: CSTHAATEAFF. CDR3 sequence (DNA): TGCAGTACGCACGCAGCCACTGAAGCTTTCTTT.

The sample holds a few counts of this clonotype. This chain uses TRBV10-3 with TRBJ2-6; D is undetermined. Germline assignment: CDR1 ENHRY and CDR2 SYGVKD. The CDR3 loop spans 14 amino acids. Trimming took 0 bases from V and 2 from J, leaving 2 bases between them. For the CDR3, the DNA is TGTGCCATCAGTGAGTCGACTGGGGCCAACGTCCTGACTTTC. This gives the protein CAISESTGANVLTF.

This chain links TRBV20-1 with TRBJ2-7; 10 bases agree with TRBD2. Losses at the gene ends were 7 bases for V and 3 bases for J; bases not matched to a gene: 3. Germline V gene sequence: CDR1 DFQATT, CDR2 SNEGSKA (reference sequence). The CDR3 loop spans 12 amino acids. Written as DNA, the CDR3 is TGCAGTGGGACTAGCGGAGACTACGAGCAGTACTTC. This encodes CSGTSGDYEQYF.

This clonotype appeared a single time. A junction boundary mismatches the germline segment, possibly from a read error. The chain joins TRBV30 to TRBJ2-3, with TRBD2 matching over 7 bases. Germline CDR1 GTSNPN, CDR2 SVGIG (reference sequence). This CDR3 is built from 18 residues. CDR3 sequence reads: CAWSEFGGRLAERDTHYF. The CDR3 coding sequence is TGTGCCTGGAGTGAATTCGGGGGGAGACTAGCAGAACGAGATACGCACTATTTT.

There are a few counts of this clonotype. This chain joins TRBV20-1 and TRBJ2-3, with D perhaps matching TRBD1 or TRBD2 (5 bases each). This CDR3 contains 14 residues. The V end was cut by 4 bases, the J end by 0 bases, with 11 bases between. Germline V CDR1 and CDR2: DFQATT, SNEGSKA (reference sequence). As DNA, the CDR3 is TGCAGTGCTAAAAGGGGCGGGAGCACAGATACGCAGTATTTT. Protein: CSAKRGGSTDTQYF.

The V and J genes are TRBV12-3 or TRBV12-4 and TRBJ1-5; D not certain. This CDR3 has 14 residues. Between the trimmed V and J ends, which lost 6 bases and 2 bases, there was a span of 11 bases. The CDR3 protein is CASSQSWGNQPQHF. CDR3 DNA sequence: TGTGCCAGCAGCCAGTCTTGGGGCAATCAGCCCCAGCATTTT.

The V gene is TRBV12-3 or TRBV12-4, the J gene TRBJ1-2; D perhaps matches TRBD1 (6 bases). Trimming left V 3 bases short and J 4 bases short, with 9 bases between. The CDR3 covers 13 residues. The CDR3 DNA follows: TGTGCCAGCAGTTTTGGGACACGCTATGGCTACACCTTC. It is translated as CASSFGTRYGYTF.

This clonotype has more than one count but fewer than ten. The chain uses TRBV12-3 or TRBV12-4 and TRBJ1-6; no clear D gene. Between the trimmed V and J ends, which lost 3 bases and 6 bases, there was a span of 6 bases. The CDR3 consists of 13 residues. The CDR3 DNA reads TGTGCCAGCAGTTTGATGATTAATTCACCCCTCCACTTT. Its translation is CASSLMINSPLHF.

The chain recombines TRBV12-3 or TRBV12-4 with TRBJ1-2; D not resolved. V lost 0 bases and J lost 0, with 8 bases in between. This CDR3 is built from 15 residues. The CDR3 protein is CASSLAGISNYGYTF. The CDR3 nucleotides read TGTGCCAGCAGTTTAGCGGGCATTTCTAACTATGGCTACACCTTC.

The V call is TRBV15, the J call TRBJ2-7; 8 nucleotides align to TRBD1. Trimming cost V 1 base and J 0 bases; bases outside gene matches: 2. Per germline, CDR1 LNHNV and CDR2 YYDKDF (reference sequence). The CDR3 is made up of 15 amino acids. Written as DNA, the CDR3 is TGTGCCACCAGCAGAGCTACAGGGGGCTCCTACGAGCAGTACTTC. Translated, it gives CATSRATGGSYEQYF.

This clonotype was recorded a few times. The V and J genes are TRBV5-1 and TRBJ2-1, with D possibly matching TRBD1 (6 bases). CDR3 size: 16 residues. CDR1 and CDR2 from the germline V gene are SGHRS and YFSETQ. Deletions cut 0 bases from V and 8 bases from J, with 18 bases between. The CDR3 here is CASSLVRQASVDEQFF. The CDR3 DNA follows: TGCGCCAGCAGCTTGGTCCGACAGGCCTCGGTGGATGAGCAGTTCTTC.

Here the CDR3 DNA reads TGCGCCAGCAGCTTGAGGGTCCCGGAGACCCAGTACTTC. Translated, it gives CASSLRVPETQYF. The chain joins TRBV5-1 to TRBJ2-5; D ambiguous. CDR1 and CDR2 from the germline V gene are SGHRS and YFSETQ. This CDR3 has 13 residues. V lost 1 base, J lost 5 bases, and 9 bases lay in between.